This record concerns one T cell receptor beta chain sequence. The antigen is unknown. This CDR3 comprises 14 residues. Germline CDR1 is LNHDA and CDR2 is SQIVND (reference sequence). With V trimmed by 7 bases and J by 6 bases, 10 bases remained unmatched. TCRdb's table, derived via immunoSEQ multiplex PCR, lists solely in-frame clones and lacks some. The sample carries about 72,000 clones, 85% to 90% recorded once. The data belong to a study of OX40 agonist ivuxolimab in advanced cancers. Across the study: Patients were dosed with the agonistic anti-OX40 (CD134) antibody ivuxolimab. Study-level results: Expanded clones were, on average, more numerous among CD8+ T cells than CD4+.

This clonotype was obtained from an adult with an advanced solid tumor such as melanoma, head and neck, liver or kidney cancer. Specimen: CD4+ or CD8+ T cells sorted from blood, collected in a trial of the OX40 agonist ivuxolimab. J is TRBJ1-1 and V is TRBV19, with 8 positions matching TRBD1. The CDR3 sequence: CASITGGRTSEAFF. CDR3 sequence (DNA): TGTGCCAGTATAACAGGGGGTCGAACCTCTGAAGCTTTCTTT.